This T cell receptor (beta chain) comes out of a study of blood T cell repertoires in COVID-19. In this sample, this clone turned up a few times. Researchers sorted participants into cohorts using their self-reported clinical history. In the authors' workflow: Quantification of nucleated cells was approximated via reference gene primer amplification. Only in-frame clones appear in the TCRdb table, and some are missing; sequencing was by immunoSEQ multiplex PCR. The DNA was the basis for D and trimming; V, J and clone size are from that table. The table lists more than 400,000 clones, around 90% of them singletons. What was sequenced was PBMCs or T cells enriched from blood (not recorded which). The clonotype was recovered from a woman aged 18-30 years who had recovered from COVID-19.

This CDR3 is CASSQGAGGTDTQYF. The CDR3 DNA reads TGTGCCAGCAGCCAAGGAGCGGGGGGGACAGATACGCAGTATTTT. This chain joins TRBV3-1 (or the pseudogene TRBV3-2) and TRBJ2-3; 10 bases match TRBD2. From germline, CDR1 is LGHDT and CDR2 YNNKEL (reference sequence). This CDR3 is built from 15 residues. V lost 1 base, J lost 3 bases, and 1 base stayed unmatched.